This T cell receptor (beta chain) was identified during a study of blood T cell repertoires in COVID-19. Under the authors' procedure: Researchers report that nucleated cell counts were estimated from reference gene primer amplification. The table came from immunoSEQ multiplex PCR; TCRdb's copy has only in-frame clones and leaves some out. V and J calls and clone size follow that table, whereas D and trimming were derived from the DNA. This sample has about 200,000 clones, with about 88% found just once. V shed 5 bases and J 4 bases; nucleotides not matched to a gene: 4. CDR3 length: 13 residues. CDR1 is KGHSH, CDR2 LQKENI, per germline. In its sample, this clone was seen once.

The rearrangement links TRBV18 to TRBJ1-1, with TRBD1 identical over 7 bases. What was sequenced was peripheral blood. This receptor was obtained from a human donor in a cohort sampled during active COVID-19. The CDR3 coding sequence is TGTGCCAGCTCATTCACAGGGGTCACTGAAGCTTTCTTT. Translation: CASSFTGVTEAFF.